The rows below give T cell receptor beta chains drawn from one sample of a study of blood T cells in healthy people across ages. TCRdb processed the 5' RACE reads anew with MiXCR; each CDR3 protein has one entry. The sample has about 1.5 million distinct CDR3 sequences; roughly two fifths are singletons. Sequencing was carried out using blood. The receptors were sampled from a woman younger than 30 in good health. Each CDR3 is given with its conserved first and last residue. D genes are given only for firm matches. The size of a clone is reported for some rows only, either as once, few or many, or as a class for expanded clones.

V gene: TRBV20-1
clone size: few
J gene: TRBJ2-1
D gene: -
CDR3 length: 14
CDR3 DNA: TGCAGTGCTAGAAGTAGCGGGACAGTGAATGAGCAGTTCTTC
CDR3 protein: CSARSSGTVNEQFF

V gene: TRBV11-2
clone size: once
J gene: TRBJ2-6
D gene: -
CDR3 length: 14
CDR3 DNA: TGTGCCAGCAGCCACCCAGGGCCGGCAAAAGTCCTGACTTTC
CDR3 protein: CASSHPGPAKVLTF

V gene: TRBV10-3
clone size: -
J gene: TRBJ2-5
D gene: TRBD1
CDR3 length: 15
CDR3 DNA: TGTGCCATCAGCCGGGACAGGGGGTTTGAAAATGAGCAGTACTTC
CDR3 protein: CAISRDRGFENEQYF

V gene: TRBV7-2
clone size: -
J gene: TRBJ2-3
D gene: TRBD2
CDR3 length: 15
CDR3 DNA: TGTGCCAGCAGCCAATCGGGACTAGAAGGAGATACGCAGTATTTT
CDR3 protein: CASSQSGLEGDTQYF

V gene: TRBV20-1
clone size: -
J gene: TRBJ2-7
D gene: TRBD1
CDR3 length: 14
CDR3 DNA: TGCAGTGCTAGGGGACAGGGGACGTACAATGAGCAGTACTTC
CDR3 protein: CSARGQGTYNEQYF

V gene: TRBV20-1
clone size: -
J gene: TRBJ1-2
D gene: -
CDR3 length: 13
CDR3 DNA: TGCAGTGCTAGAGATCGGCTCGTCTGGGGCTACACCTTC
CDR3 protein: CSARDRLVWGYTF

V gene: TRBV7-9
clone size: few
J gene: TRBJ2-7
D gene: -
CDR3 length: 16
CDR3 DNA: TGTGCCAGCAGCCCACGGGGGTCAGCCCTCTCCTACGAGCAGTACTTC
CDR3 protein: CASSPRGSALSYEQYF

V gene: TRBV10-3
clone size: many
J gene: TRBJ2-7
D gene: TRBD2
CDR3 length: 13
CDR3 DNA: TGTGCCGCGACCGGGACTAGTAACTACGAGCAGTACTTC
CDR3 protein: CAATGTSNYEQYF

V gene: TRBV12-3/TRBV12-4
clone size: -
J gene: TRBJ2-7
D gene: TRBD1
CDR3 length: 14
CDR3 DNA: TGTGCCAGCACCTCGGGACAGCGGACCTACGAGCAGTACTTC
CDR3 protein: CASTSGQRTYEQYF

V gene: TRBV5-1
clone size: -
J gene: TRBJ2-3
D gene: TRBD2
CDR3 length: 20
CDR3 DNA: TGCGCCAGCAGCCCCGGGACTAGCGGGGGTTCCCCCGCTAGCACAGATACGCAGTATTTT
CDR3 protein: CASSPGTSGGSPASTDTQYF

V gene: TRBV10-3
clone size: many
J gene: TRBJ2-1
D gene: -
CDR3 length: 14
CDR3 DNA: TGTGCCATCAGTGATCCGGCAGGCGACAATGAGCAGTTCTTC
CDR3 protein: CAISDPAGDNEQFF

V gene: TRBV12-3/TRBV12-4
clone size: few
J gene: TRBJ2-1
D gene: -
CDR3 length: 14
CDR3 DNA: TGTGCCAGCAGTTTGCAGAGCTCCTACAATGAGCAGTTCTTC
CDR3 protein: CASSLQSSYNEQFF

V gene: TRBV6-1
clone size: few
J gene: TRBJ2-7
D gene: TRBD1
CDR3 length: 14
CDR3 DNA: TGTGCCAGCAGCGCCGCTGTTACAGGGGTCGAGCAGTACTTC
CDR3 protein: CASSAAVTGVEQYF

V gene: TRBV12-3/TRBV12-4
clone size: few
J gene: TRBJ1-4
D gene: -
CDR3 length: 14
CDR3 DNA: TGTGCCAGCAGTTTCGGGTCAGTAGGGGGAAAACTGTTTTTT
CDR3 protein: CASSFGSVGGKLFF

V gene: TRBV7-2
clone size: few
J gene: TRBJ1-2
D gene: -
CDR3 length: 14
CDR3 DNA: TGTGCCAGCAGTCAAAACAGGGAGCGGTATGGCTACACCTTC
CDR3 protein: CASSQNRERYGYTF

V gene: TRBV7-9
clone size: -
J gene: TRBJ2-7
D gene: -
CDR3 length: 15
CDR3 DNA: TGTGCCAGCAGCAGTCCTGACGGGGGCCACTACGAGCAGTACTTC
CDR3 protein: CASSSPDGGHYEQYF

V gene: TRBV7-9
clone size: few
J gene: TRBJ1-6
D gene: -
CDR3 length: 17
CDR3 DNA: TGTGCCAGCAGCTTAGGAGGAACGGGACACCTAAATTCACCCCTCCACTTT
CDR3 protein: CASSLGGTGHLNSPLHF

V gene: TRBV5-1
clone size: few
J gene: TRBJ2-1
D gene: TRBD1
CDR3 length: 12
CDR3 DNA: TGCGCCAGCAAACAGGGGGGCCGTGAGCAGTTCTTC
CDR3 protein: CASKQGGREQFF

V gene: TRBV20-1
clone size: -
J gene: TRBJ1-1
D gene: TRBD1
CDR3 length: 13
CDR3 DNA: TGCAGTGCTAGACAGGGGGATGGGACTGAAGCTTTCTTT
CDR3 protein: CSARQGDGTEAFF

V gene: TRBV7-2
clone size: few
J gene: TRBJ2-5
D gene: -
CDR3 length: 15
CDR3 DNA: TGTGCCAGCAGCTTAATGGGGGGAAGGATTGAGACCCAGTACTTC
CDR3 protein: CASSLMGGRIETQYF

V gene: TRBV6-2/TRBV6-3
clone size: few
J gene: TRBJ2-3
D gene: -
CDR3 length: 15
CDR3 DNA: TGTGCCAGCAGTTGGCTAGCGCTTGGCACAGATACGCAGTATTTT
CDR3 protein: CASSWLALGTDTQYF

V gene: TRBV7-2
clone size: few
J gene: TRBJ1-5
D gene: -
CDR3 length: 15
CDR3 DNA: TGTGCCAGCAGCTTAGCGCCGGCTAGCAATCAGCCCCAGCATTTT
CDR3 protein: CASSLAPASNQPQHF

V gene: TRBV7-9
clone size: few
J gene: TRBJ2-1
D gene: -
CDR3 length: 13
CDR3 DNA: TGTGCCAGCAGCTTAGCAGGGTACCCTGAGCAGTTCTTC
CDR3 protein: CASSLAGYPEQFF

V gene: TRBV12-3/TRBV12-4
clone size: -
J gene: TRBJ2-1
D gene: -
CDR3 length: 17
CDR3 DNA: TGTGCCAGCAGACGGGATCGGGGGCCACCGAACGGGCCTGAGCAGTTCTTC
CDR3 protein: CASRRDRGPPNGPEQFF

V gene: TRBV5-1
clone size: -
J gene: TRBJ1-6
D gene: TRBD1
CDR3 length: 15
CDR3 DNA: TGCGCCAGCAGCGGCCGGACAGGGGGGGATTCACCCCTCCACTTT
CDR3 protein: CASSGRTGGDSPLHF

V gene: TRBV20-1
clone size: once
J gene: TRBJ1-2
D gene: TRBD1
CDR3 length: 12
CDR3 DNA: TGCAGTGCTAAAACAGGGGGAGGAGGCTACACCTTC
CDR3 protein: CSAKTGGGGYTF

V gene: TRBV7-2
clone size: few
J gene: TRBJ1-1
D gene: -
CDR3 length: 14
CDR3 DNA: TGTGCCAGCAGCTTATGGGGGGCAGTCACTGAAGCTTTCTTT
CDR3 protein: CASSLWGAVTEAFF

V gene: TRBV3-1
clone size: -
J gene: TRBJ2-1
D gene: TRBD2
CDR3 length: 14
CDR3 DNA: TGTGCCAGCAGCCGTACGGGGGGGTCCTATGAGCAGTTCTTC
CDR3 protein: CASSRTGGSYEQFF

V gene: TRBV12-3/TRBV12-4
clone size: -
J gene: TRBJ2-1
D gene: TRBD1
CDR3 length: 17
CDR3 DNA: TGTGCCAGCAGTCCTGGACAGGTCATCAGGACGCTCAATGAGCAGTTCTTC
CDR3 protein: CASSPGQVIRTLNEQFF

V gene: TRBV30
clone size: -
J gene: TRBJ2-1
D gene: TRBD1
CDR3 length: 12
CDR3 DNA: TGTGCCTGGAGCTCCTTGGACAGGGAGCGGTTCTTC
CDR3 protein: CAWSSLDRERFF

V gene: TRBV5-1
clone size: few
J gene: TRBJ2-1
D gene: -
CDR3 length: 15
CDR3 DNA: TGCGCCAGCAGCAGGACCCAGAGCTCCTACAATGAGCAGTTCTTC
CDR3 protein: CASSRTQSSYNEQFF

V gene: TRBV7-9
clone size: -
J gene: TRBJ1-2
D gene: -
CDR3 length: 16
CDR3 DNA: TGTGCCAGCAGCGCAGAAGACCAGGGATGGGGCTATGGCTACACCTTC
CDR3 protein: CASSAEDQGWGYGYTF

V gene: TRBV4-2
clone size: -
J gene: TRBJ2-3
D gene: TRBD2
CDR3 length: 16
CDR3 DNA: TGTGCCAGCAGCCAAGAGAATAGCGGGGCCGCAGATACGCAGTATTTT
CDR3 protein: CASSQENSGAADTQYF

V gene: TRBV20-1
clone size: -
J gene: TRBJ1-6
D gene: -
CDR3 length: 14
CDR3 DNA: TGCAGTGCCACAGATGGGCCACCAGATTCACCCCTCCACTTT
CDR3 protein: CSATDGPPDSPLHF

V gene: TRBV27
clone size: -
J gene: TRBJ2-1
D gene: -
CDR3 length: 13
CDR3 DNA: TGTGCCAGCAGTTTATCAGGGGCCCATGAGCAGTTCTTC
CDR3 protein: CASSLSGAHEQFF

V gene: TRBV11-2
clone size: -
J gene: TRBJ1-1
D gene: -
CDR3 length: 16
CDR3 DNA: TGTGCCAGCAGCTTATGGGGGTCCCAGGAAAACACTGAAGCTTTCTTT
CDR3 protein: CASSLWGSQENTEAFF

V gene: TRBV6-2/TRBV6-3
clone size: few
J gene: TRBJ1-2
D gene: TRBD1
CDR3 length: 14
CDR3 DNA: TGTGCCAGCAGTAAACCCCCCGGACAGGGTGGCTACACCTTC
CDR3 protein: CASSKPPGQGGYTF

V gene: TRBV3-1
clone size: once
J gene: TRBJ2-1
D gene: TRBD2
CDR3 length: 19
CDR3 DNA: TGTGCCAGCCAAAAAGCTGGACTAGCGGGAGGGCCGAATTTGAATGAGCAGTTCTTC
CDR3 protein: CASQKAGLAGGPNLNEQFF

V gene: TRBV25-1
clone size: -
J gene: TRBJ1-2
D gene: -
CDR3 length: 14
CDR3 DNA: TGCGCCAGCAGTGACGGCAGGGGAGGGCATGGCTACACCTTC
CDR3 protein: CASSDGRGGHGYTF

V gene: TRBV24-1
clone size: -
J gene: TRBJ1-2
D gene: TRBD1
CDR3 length: 13
CDR3 DNA: TGTGCCACCAGCGGGACAGGGGCTTATGGCTACACCTTC
CDR3 protein: CATSGTGAYGYTF

V gene: TRBV6-6
clone size: many
J gene: TRBJ1-5
D gene: TRBD1
CDR3 length: 14
CDR3 DNA: TGTGCCAGCAGCTACGGACAGGGCAATCAGCCCCAGCATTTT
CDR3 protein: CASSYGQGNQPQHF

V gene: TRBV6-6
clone size: few
J gene: TRBJ2-7
D gene: -
CDR3 length: 13
CDR3 DNA: TGTGCCAGCAGTTACGCTGGGAACAACGAGCAGTACTTC
CDR3 protein: CASSYAGNNEQYF

V gene: TRBV12-3/TRBV12-4
clone size: -
J gene: TRBJ2-4
D gene: -
CDR3 length: 16
CDR3 DNA: TGTGCCAGCAGCCCCGGACAGCCTGGAGCCAAAAACATTCAGTACTTC
CDR3 protein: CASSPGQPGAKNIQYF

V gene: TRBV20-1
clone size: -
J gene: TRBJ2-1
D gene: TRBD2
CDR3 length: 16
CDR3 DNA: TGCAGTGCTAGAGATCAGGGAGCGGGAGTGGGGCGTGAGCAGTTCTTC
CDR3 protein: CSARDQGAGVGREQFF

V gene: TRBV6-6
clone size: few
J gene: TRBJ2-1
D gene: TRBD1
CDR3 length: 16
CDR3 DNA: TGTGCCAGCAGACCGGGACAGGACATCTCCTACAATGAGCAGTTCTTC
CDR3 protein: CASRPGQDISYNEQFF

V gene: TRBV7-2
clone size: few
J gene: TRBJ2-4
D gene: -
CDR3 length: 15
CDR3 DNA: TGTGCCAGCAGCATGGACGGGCTAGCCAAAAACATTCAGTACTTC
CDR3 protein: CASSMDGLAKNIQYF

V gene: TRBV7-2
clone size: -
J gene: TRBJ2-7
D gene: TRBD2
CDR3 length: 15
CDR3 DNA: TGTGCCAGCAGCTTAGAGGTAGCGGGACGATACGAGCAGTACTTC
CDR3 protein: CASSLEVAGRYEQYF

V gene: TRBV15
clone size: -
J gene: TRBJ1-4
D gene: -
CDR3 length: 14
CDR3 DNA: TGTGCCACCAGCCCAACAGCGGCTAACGAAAAACTGTTTTTT
CDR3 protein: CATSPTAANEKLFF

V gene: TRBV7-9
clone size: -
J gene: TRBJ1-2
D gene: -
CDR3 length: 15
CDR3 DNA: TGTGCCAGCAGCTCTTACAGTATATCTAACTATGGCTACACCTTC
CDR3 protein: CASSSYSISNYGYTF

V gene: TRBV29-1
clone size: few
J gene: TRBJ2-1
D gene: TRBD1
CDR3 length: 15
CDR3 DNA: TGCAGCGTTTTACTGGACAGGGGCGCACAGAATGAGCAGTTCTTC
CDR3 protein: CSVLLDRGAQNEQFF

V gene: TRBV5-6
clone size: few
J gene: TRBJ2-3
D gene: TRBD2
CDR3 length: 15
CDR3 DNA: TGTGCCAGCAGCTTCGCCGGACTAGGCACAGATACGCAGTATTTT
CDR3 protein: CASSFAGLGTDTQYF

V gene: TRBV25-1
clone size: -
J gene: TRBJ2-1
D gene: TRBD2
CDR3 length: 14
CDR3 DNA: TGTGCCAGCAAGGATCTAGGCGGGAGGAATGAGCAGTTCTTC
CDR3 protein: CASKDLGGRNEQFF

V gene: TRBV7-3
clone size: -
J gene: TRBJ2-3
D gene: TRBD2
CDR3 length: 16
CDR3 DNA: TGTGCCAGCAGCTTAACCCCCGGGGGACTAGAGGGTACGCAGTATTTT
CDR3 protein: CASSLTPGGLEGTQYF

V gene: TRBV7-3
clone size: few
J gene: TRBJ1-2
D gene: TRBD1
CDR3 length: 18
CDR3 DNA: TGTGCCAGCAGCTTTAGGAACGACAGGGCTGGGATTTTAGATGGCTACACCTTC
CDR3 protein: CASSFRNDRAGILDGYTF

V gene: TRBV11-3
clone size: -
J gene: TRBJ2-3
D gene: -
CDR3 length: 15
CDR3 DNA: TGTGCCAGCAGTTGCCCGGGACGACCCACAGATACGCAGTATTTT
CDR3 protein: CASSCPGRPTDTQYF

V gene: TRBV11-2
clone size: few
J gene: TRBJ2-6
D gene: TRBD1
CDR3 length: 16
CDR3 DNA: TGTGCCAGCAGCTTAGGAGGGGGCCTACGGGCCAACGTCCTGACTTTC
CDR3 protein: CASSLGGGLRANVLTF

V gene: TRBV15
clone size: -
J gene: TRBJ2-7
D gene: -
CDR3 length: 16
CDR3 DNA: TGTGCCACCAGCAGGGGAGGAGGGGGCCTCTACAATGAGCAGTACTTC
CDR3 protein: CATSRGGGGLYNEQYF

V gene: TRBV7-2
clone size: -
J gene: TRBJ2-2
D gene: TRBD1
CDR3 length: 18
CDR3 DNA: TGTGCCAGCAGCATAGGCGCACGGGACAGGGGATACACCGGGGAGCTGTTTTTT
CDR3 protein: CASSIGARDRGYTGELFF

V gene: TRBV24-1
clone size: -
J gene: TRBJ2-5
D gene: TRBD2
CDR3 length: 15
CDR3 DNA: TGTGCCACCAGTGAATCCAGCGGGATTGCGAAGACCCAGTACTTC
CDR3 protein: CATSESSGIAKTQYF

V gene: TRBV12-3/TRBV12-4
clone size: few
J gene: TRBJ1-1
D gene: TRBD1
CDR3 length: 13
CDR3 DNA: TGTGCCAGCAGTTTCCGGGACAGGAAGATTGCTTTCTTT
CDR3 protein: CASSFRDRKIAFF